The 7 T cell receptor beta chains presented below share a single source sample, sequenced in a study of cytomegalovirus exposure and HLA in healthy donors (dated by TCRdb to about 2017). The library relied on the immunoSEQ multiplex PCR assay. The multiplex PCR relied on a mix of 60 forward primers for TCR Vbeta segments and 13 reverse primers for TCR Jbeta segments. This immuneACCESS table, as held by TCRdb, lists in-frame sequences with V and J called but not all clones. Of the missing ones, under half trace to an unresolved V gene in checked studies; the others have no known cause. This sample gives about 170,000 clones in total; around 80% of them show up just once. Clones ranked in the top ten supply 4.5% to 5.5% of the sample. The sample was PBMCs. Every receptor here comes from a woman between 50 and 59 years old in good health and CMV-seropositive.

The J gene is TRBJ2-5, the V gene TRBV4-2; perhaps TRBD1 as D (6 bases). The CDR3 contains 14 residues. V was cut by 0 bases and J by 5 bases, with 10 bases left in between. The germline CDR1 and CDR2 sequences are LGHNA and YNFKEQ. CDR3 bases: TGTGCCAGCAGCCAAGATACAGGGACGGAGACCCAGTACTTC. Its translation is CASSQDTGTETQYF.

The genes are TRBV28 and TRBJ1-2; possibly TRBD1 for D (5 bases). The germline V gene encodes CDR1 MDHEN and CDR2 SYDVKM. The CDR3 loop spans 13 amino acids. V gave up 5 bases and J gave up 4 bases, with 11 bases separating them. Here the CDR3 reads CASSLLDSYGYTF. CDR3 DNA: TGTGCCAGCAGTCTCCTAGACAGCTATGGCTACACCTTC.

V and J are TRBV4-3 and TRBJ1-3; D unresolved. The CDR3 has 15 residues. The germline gives CDR1 LGHNA, CDR2 YSLEER. Trimming stripped 4 bases from V and 0 bases from J, with 10 bases between. For the CDR3, the DNA is TGCGCCAGCAGCCCCCGTGCAGTCTCTGGAAACACCATATATTTT. This sequence encodes CASSPRAVSGNTIYF.

The gene calls are TRBV5-4 and TRBJ2-7; 11 bases map to TRBD1. V was pared by 3 bases and J by 6 bases, with 5 bases of the junction left unmatched. Germline assignment: CDR1 SGHNT and CDR2 YYREEE (reference sequence). CDR3 length: 14 residues. Here the CDR3 reads CASSSGQGAGEQYF. DNA for the CDR3: TGTGCCAGCAGCTCCGGACAGGGGGCGGGCGAGCAGTACTTC.

The chain has TRBV18 and TRBJ1-2; the D is unclear. This CDR3 has 14 amino acids. V dropped 1 base and J dropped 3 bases, with 9 bases sitting between them. Germline V lookup: CDR1 KGHSH, CDR2 LQKENI. The CDR3 DNA sequence: TGTGCCAGCTCACCACAGGTGGGCGACTATGGCTACACCTTC. As protein: CASSPQVGDYGYTF.

J is TRBJ2-3 and V is TRBV5-4, with 7 bases matching TRBD2. The J segment lost 3 bases and the V segment lost 1 base, leaving 8 bases of the junction unmatched. Germline-derived CDR1 and CDR2 are SGHNT and YYREEE (reference sequence). CDR3 length equals 16 residues. The DNA of the CDR3 is TGTGCCAGCAGCTTGATCGCGGGGGTGAGGACAGATACGCAGTATTTT. Translating gives CASSLIAGVRTDTQYF.

V and J are TRBV7-2 and TRBJ2-7; TRBD2 matches 12 bases. V shed 0 bases and J 9 bases; nucleotides not matched to a gene: 12. The V gene's germline CDR1 is SGHTA and CDR2 FQGNSA. The CDR3 runs 17 residues. The CDR3 DNA is TGTGCCAGCAGCTTAGCCGAGGGGCTAGCGGGAGGGCCAGGGCAGTACTTC. It translates to CASSLAEGLAGGPGQYF.